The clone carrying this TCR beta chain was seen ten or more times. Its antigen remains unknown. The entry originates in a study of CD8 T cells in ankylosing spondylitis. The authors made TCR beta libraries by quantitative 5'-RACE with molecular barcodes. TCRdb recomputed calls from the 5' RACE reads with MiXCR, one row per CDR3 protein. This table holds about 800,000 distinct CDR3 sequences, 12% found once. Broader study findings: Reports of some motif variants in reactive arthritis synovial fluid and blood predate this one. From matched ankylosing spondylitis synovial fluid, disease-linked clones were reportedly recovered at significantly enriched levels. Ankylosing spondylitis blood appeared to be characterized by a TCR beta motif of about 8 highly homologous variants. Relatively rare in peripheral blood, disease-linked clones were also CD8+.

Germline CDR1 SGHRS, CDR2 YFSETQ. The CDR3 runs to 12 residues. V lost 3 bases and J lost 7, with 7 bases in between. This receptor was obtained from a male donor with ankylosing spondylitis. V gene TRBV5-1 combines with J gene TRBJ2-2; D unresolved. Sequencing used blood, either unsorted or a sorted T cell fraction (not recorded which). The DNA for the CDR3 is TGCGCCAGCAGCTGGCCCGGCGGGGAGCTGTTTTTT. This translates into CASSWPGGELFF.